The next 30 T cell receptor beta chains were all read from a single sample in a study of PD-1 blockade in classical Hodgkin lymphoma. Stated time point: cycle 4 day 1 (C4D1), after more than five weeks of nivolumab. With no exception, relapse followed autologous stem cell transplantation in all patients, and brentuximab vedotin exposure varied. Clones were read by immunoSEQ multiplex PCR, and TCRdb kept only the in-frame ones, dropping some. The sample holds about 19,000 clones; more than 75% are singletons and the top ten take roughly 20%. This specimen was peripheral blood mononuclear cells (PBMCs), taken before the fourth cycle of nivolumab. The receptors shown here come from a human donor with classical Hodgkin lymphoma.

V usage is TRBV4-2 and J usage is TRBJ1-4, with a tentative D call TRBD1 (6 bases). CDR1 is LGHNA, CDR2 YNFKEQ, per germline. Trimming removed 0 bases from V and 6 bases from J, with 20 bases in between. This CDR3 is 18 amino acids long. The CDR3 DNA sequence: TGTGCCAGCAGCCAAGATTTAACTCCGTGGGGGCTGGATGAAAAACTGTTTTTT. It encodes CASSQDLTPWGLDEKLFF.

The chain combines TRBV7-9 with TRBJ1-1, with TRBD1 as a possible D gene (5 bases). CDR1 is SEHNR, CDR2 FQNEAQ, per germline (reference sequence). This CDR3 is built from 19 residues. Trimming stripped 5 bases from V and 4 bases from J, with 29 bases between. The CDR3, as DNA: TGTGCCAGCAGCGCCCCCCCACGGCAGGGTAAAGTCCTGGGCACTGAAGCTTTCTTT. It encodes CASSAPPRQGKVLGTEAFF.

This chain joins TRBV7-6 and TRBJ2-3; 11 bases line up with TRBD2. This CDR3 has 16 residues. Germline CDR1 and CDR2: SGHVS and FNYEAQ. The ends lost 7 bases at V and 1 base at J; junction bases unmatched: 7. For the CDR3, the DNA is TGTGCCAGCACCCTCGGGACTAGCGGTCGCACAGATACGCAGTATTTT. Translated: CASTLGTSGRTDTQYF.

The chain links TRBV5-6 to TRBJ1-1; 7 bases agree with TRBD1. The CDR3 consists of 18 residues. Germline CDR1 SGHDT, CDR2 YYEEEE. V gave up 3 bases and J gave up 0 bases; unmatched junction bases: 14. The CDR3: CASSYRTGFILMNTEAFF. The CDR3 bases are TGTGCCAGCAGCTATAGGACAGGCTTCATCCTCATGAACACTGAAGCTTTCTTT.

The chain uses TRBV28 and TRBJ2-1; 9 bases align to TRBD1. The germline gives CDR1 MDHEN, CDR2 SYDVKM. The CDR3 sequence is 15 residues long. V lost 2 bases to trimming and J lost 7 bases; unmatched junction nucleotides: 6. The CDR3 loop reads CASSLPGQGRNEQFF. Here the CDR3 DNA reads TGTGCCAGCAGTTTACCGGGACAGGGTAGGAATGAGCAGTTCTTC.

This chain connects TRBV5-1 to TRBJ1-1; perhaps TRBD1 as D (6 bases). In germline, CDR1 is SGHRS, CDR2 YFSETQ. The ends were cut back, 0 bases at V and 5 bases at J, with 11 bases in the middle. The CDR3 totals 14 residues. CDR3 in amino acids: CASSLAWTETEAFF. In DNA, the CDR3 is TGCGCCAGCAGCTTGGCCTGGACAGAGACTGAAGCTTTCTTT.

The chain couples TRBV10-3 to TRBJ2-3; 9 nucleotides align to TRBD1. J gave up 3 bases and V 6 bases, and 7 bases lay outside the gene matches. Germline V lookup: CDR1 ENHRY, CDR2 SYGVKD. CDR3 size: 15 residues. The CDR3: CAISPGTGITDTQYF. CDR3 DNA: TGTGCCATCAGCCCCGGGACAGGGATAACAGATACGCAGTATTTT.

The count of this clone is one. The chain uses TRBV7-9 and TRBJ2-1; the match to TRBD2 covers 7 bases. The junction had 2 bases not matched to a gene; V was cut back by 2 bases and J by 1 base. Germline CDR1 reads SEHNR; CDR2 reads FQNEAQ (reference sequence). The CDR3 has 15 amino acids. The CDR3 DNA sequence: TGTGCCAGCAGCTTAAGCGGGACGTCCTACAATGAGCAGTTCTTC. Its protein product is CASSLSGTSYNEQFF.

CDR3 in amino acids: CASSPTTGNYGYTF. The CDR3 region has the DNA TGCGCCAGCAGCCCTACGACGGGTAACTATGGCTACACCTTC. The chain links TRBV4-3 to TRBJ1-2; D unclear. Trimming stripped 4 bases from V and 1 base from J, with 10 bases between. The CDR3 contains 14 residues. Germline CDR1 reads LGHNA; CDR2 reads YSLEER.

This clone came up a few times. The CDR3, as DNA: TGCGCCAGCAGCAGGGGACGAGGGGAGACCCAGTACTTC. It translates to CASSRGRGETQYF. The V gene is TRBV5-1, the J gene TRBJ2-5; D is possibly TRBD1 or TRBD2 (5 bases each). The germline CDR1 and CDR2 sequences are SGHRS and YFSETQ. The CDR3 runs 13 residues. Trimming cost V 4 bases and J 5 bases, with 12 bases left between them.

This chain links TRBV28 with TRBJ1-2, with D perhaps matching TRBD1 (5 bases). CDR1 MDHEN and CDR2 SYDVKM come from the germline V gene. The CDR3 contains 15 residues. Trimming pared 6 bases from V and 4 bases from J, leaving 18 bases between. This chain's CDR3 is CASSEFTGTPYGYTF. In DNA form, the CDR3 reads TGTGCCAGCAGCGAATTTACCGGGACCCCCTATGGCTACACCTTC.

This rearrangement joins TRBV29-1 to TRBJ1-1; the match to TRBD1 covers 9 bases. The germline V gene encodes CDR1 SQVTM and CDR2 ANQGSEA. V trimming: 7 bases; J trimming: 6 bases; junction bases outside the gene matches: 9. CDR3 size: 13 residues. CDR3 sequence: CSGSTGGLAEAFF. CDR3 in DNA: TGCAGCGGATCAACAGGGGGCTTGGCTGAAGCTTTCTTT.

The table lists this clone with a few counts. J is TRBJ2-7 and V is TRBV6-1; D may correspond to TRBD1 or TRBD2 (5 bases each). V shed 1 base and J shed 6 bases, with 10 bases lying between them. This CDR3 contains 13 residues. Per the germline V gene, CDR1 is MNHNS and CDR2 is SASEGT. The CDR3 protein is CASSEGGEGEQYV. CDR3 in DNA: TGTGCCAGCAGTGAAGGAGGGGAAGGCGAGCAGTACGTC.

The chain uses TRBV5-1 and TRBJ2-5; 7 bases line up with TRBD2. From germline, CDR1 is SGHRS and CDR2 YFSETQ. V lost 4 bases and J lost 3; bases outside the gene matches: 9. The CDR3 has 15 amino acids. CDR3 residues: CASSATGTTKETQYF. The CDR3 DNA follows: TGCGCCAGCAGCGCGACCGGGACTACAAAAGAGACCCAGTACTTC.

This clone counts as large (0.1 to 1%). The DNA of the CDR3 is TGTGCCAGCAGCTTGATGACTCTAGGGTCCCACGAGCAGTACGTC. Translating it yields CASSLMTLGSHEQYV. The chain uses TRBV5-6 and TRBJ2-7; D is ambiguous. The V gene's germline CDR1 is SGHDT and CDR2 YYEEEE. This CDR3 is 15 amino acids long. V was shortened by 1 base and J by 5 bases, with 16 bases between the two germline ends.

This clone came up a few times. The rearrangement joins TRBV29-1 to TRBJ1-2; no clear D. V was cut by 4 bases and J by 7 bases, with 4 bases left in between. Germline V gives CDR1 SQVTM, CDR2 ANQGSEA. The length of the CDR3 is 9 residues. The CDR3 bases are TGCAGCGTTGTTGCTGGCTACACCTTC. This codes for CSVVAGYTF.

The rearrangement joins TRBV20-1 to TRBJ1-4; D is unclear. CDR1 and CDR2 (germline): DFQATT, SNEGSKA (reference sequence). Trimming took 8 bases from V and 3 from J, leaving 7 bases between them. The CDR3 totals 11 residues. CDR3 loop: CSMLSNEKLFF. The DNA for the CDR3 is TGCAGTATGCTATCTAATGAAAAACTGTTTTTT.

The chain couples TRBV6-6 to TRBJ2-7; tentatively, D is TRBD2 (5 bases). V lost 1 base and J lost 6, with 10 bases in between. The CDR3 is 13 residues long. CDR1 and CDR2 (germline): MNHNY, SVGAGI (reference sequence). In DNA form, the CDR3 reads TGTGCCAGCAGTTACTTCACTAGTTCCGAGCAGTACTTC. This codes for CASSYFTSSEQYF.

In its sample, this clone was seen a few times. The V and J genes are TRBV9 and TRBJ2-1; D call uncertain. The V gene lost 3 bases and the J gene lost 1 base, with 8 bases spanning the gap. This CDR3 is built from 14 residues. Germline CDR1 is SGDLS and CDR2 is YYNGEE. This CDR3 is CASSAVNSYNEQFF. DNA of the CDR3: TGTGCCAGCAGCGCTGTGAATTCCTACAATGAGCAGTTCTTC.

This clone has just a few counts. This rearrangement joins TRBV9 to TRBJ2-5; 8 nucleotides agree with TRBD1. Trimming removed 4 bases from V and 5 bases from J; junction bases left unmatched: 4. CDR1 and CDR2 from the germline V gene are SGDLS and YYNGEE. The CDR3 runs to 13 residues. The CDR3 loop reads CASSNSGGETQYF. DNA for the CDR3: TGTGCCAGCAGCAACTCAGGGGGCGAGACCCAGTACTTC.

The chain couples TRBV7-9 to TRBJ1-5, with 8 bases fitting TRBD1. The length of the CDR3 is 16 residues. CDR1 is SEHNR, CDR2 FQNEAQ, per germline (reference sequence). V shed 5 bases and J 4 bases; nucleotides not matched to a gene: 10. The CDR3 sequence is CASSPLGTGLNQPQHF. The CDR3 DNA reads TGTGCCAGCAGCCCCTTGGGGACAGGCTTAAATCAGCCCCAGCATTTT.

V and J are TRBV4-3 and TRBJ2-5; D perhaps matches TRBD2 (6 bases). The CDR3 runs 13 residues. CDR1 LGHNA and CDR2 YSLEER come from the germline V gene. V lost 4 bases and J 7 bases, leaving 13 bases between the germline ends. Written as DNA, the CDR3 is TGCGCCAGCAGCCCGGGACTGGGGTTGACCCAGTACTTC. Its protein is CASSPGLGLTQYF.

This clone was counted a few times. V gene TRBV6-5 combines with J gene TRBJ2-1; 8 bases map to TRBD1. Losses at the gene ends were 4 bases for V and 7 bases for J; bases not matched to a gene: 6. The CDR3 runs to 14 residues. The V gene's germline CDR1 is MNHEY and CDR2 SVGAGI. CDR3 residues: CASSFGQGGNEQFF. CDR3 bases: TGTGCCAGCAGTTTCGGACAGGGCGGGAATGAGCAGTTCTTC.

The genes are TRBV5-6 and TRBJ1-6; 7 bases map to TRBD1. Trimming at V came to 0 bases and at J to 6 bases, leaving 6 bases not matched to a gene. The germline V gene encodes CDR1 SGHDT and CDR2 YYEEEE. CDR3 length: 16 amino acids. CDR3 protein: CASSLDPGQPNSPLHF. CDR3 coding DNA: TGTGCCAGCAGCTTGGACCCGGGACAGCCTAATTCACCCCTCCACTTT. Full variable domain (rest looked up from reference TRBV5-6 and TRBJ1-6): DAGVTQSPTHLIKTRGQQVTLRCSPKSGHDTVSWYQQALGQGPQFIFQYYEEEERQRGNFPDRFSGHQFPNYSSELNVNALLLGDSALYLCASSLDPGQPNSPLHFGNGTRLTVT.

The chain links TRBV18 to TRBJ1-5, with D possibly TRBD1 on 5 matching bases. The V and J ends lost 1 base and 0 bases respectively, with 7 bases between them. CDR1 is KGHSH, CDR2 LQKENI, per germline. This CDR3 comprises 15 residues. The CDR3 DNA follows: TGTGCCAGCTCACCACGGGGGGATAGCAATCAGCCCCAGCATTTT. As protein: CASSPRGDSNQPQHF.

This clone was detected a few times. The chain combines TRBV6-1 with TRBJ2-1, with 8 bases fitting TRBD1. The CDR3 loop spans 13 amino acids. With 8 bases clipped from V and 2 bases from J, the junction kept 2 bases outside the gene matches. Germline V gene lookup returns CDR1 MNHNS and CDR2 SASEGT. The CDR3 DNA is TGTGCCAGCGACAGGGGAACCTACAATGAGCAGTTCTTC. This gives the protein CASDRGTYNEQFF.

The chain carries TRBV5-1 and TRBJ1-1, with 7 bases aligning to TRBD1. This CDR3 comprises 15 residues. Germline CDR1 and CDR2: SGHRS and YFSETQ. Unmatched junction bases numbered 5, after V lost 2 bases and J lost 1 base. The CDR3 protein is CASSFSTGENTEAFF. The CDR3, as DNA: TGCGCCAGCAGCTTCAGTACAGGGGAGAACACTGAAGCTTTCTTT.

The rearrangement joins TRBV10-2 to TRBJ2-1, with D possibly matching TRBD1 (6 bases). This CDR3 contains 15 residues. Trimming removed 6 bases at V and 15 bases at J, with 27 bases between. Germline V lookup: CDR1 WSHSY, CDR2 SAAADI. CDR3 in DNA: TGCGCCAGCAGGGAATTACAGGGCTCTACCCGGGACCTGTTCTTC. Translated: CASRELQGSTRDLFF.

The gene calls are TRBV11-2 and TRBJ2-2; possibly TRBD1 for D (5 bases). Trimming stripped 1 base from V and 4 bases from J, with 13 bases between. Germline CDR1 SGHAT, CDR2 FQNNGV. This CDR3 spans 16 amino acids. The DNA for the CDR3 is TGTGCCAGCAGCTTAGGACTCAGGGATGGCACCGGGGAGCTGTTTTTT. It is translated as CASSLGLRDGTGELFF.

The J gene is TRBJ1-1, the V gene TRBV18; the D gene is possibly TRBD1 (5 bases). The CDR3 totals 14 residues. The V and J ends lost 6 bases and 1 base respectively, with 12 bases between them. The germline gives CDR1 KGHSH, CDR2 LQKENI. CDR3 DNA sequence: TGTGCCAGCTCCACCTCACAGGAGAACACTGAAGCTTTCTTT. It translates to CASSTSQENTEAFF.